The 22 T cell receptor beta chains below come from one sample, sequenced in a study of cytomegalovirus exposure and HLA in healthy donors. The PCR contained 60 Vbeta and 13 Jbeta primers. TCRdb's copy holds only in-frame clones and misses some; the assay was immunoSEQ multiplex PCR. This sample has approximately 170,000 clones, with about 77% found just once. The source material was PBMCs. Receptors were obtained from a woman between 40 and 55 years old in good health and CMV-seropositive.

This clone was seen only once. Compared with germline, one end of the junction differs, possibly owing to a read error. The J gene is TRBJ1-1, the V gene TRBV6-6, with 8 bases that match TRBD1. Germline V gives CDR1 MNHNY, CDR2 SVGAGI (reference sequence). The CDR3 is 14 amino acids. CDR3 DNA: TGTGCCAGCAGTTACACAGGGGGGAACCCTGAAGCTTTCTTT. Translating gives CASSYTGGNPEAFF.

The rearrangement joins TRBV28 to TRBJ1-4, with TRBD1 matching 7 bases. This CDR3 contains 15 residues. With V trimmed by 6 bases and J by 0 bases, 4 bases remained unmatched. Germline CDR1 is MDHEN and CDR2 is SYDVKM. CDR3 region: CASRFTGATNEKLFF. The CDR3 DNA reads as TGTGCCAGCAGATTTACAGGGGCAACTAATGAAAAACTGTTTTTT.

For the CDR3, the DNA is TGTGCCAGTACTCGGACAGGGACCAACTATGGCTACACCTTC. Its translation: CASTRTGTNYGYTF. The chain carries TRBV19 and TRBJ1-2, with 8 bases aligning to TRBD1. The CDR3 length is 14 residues. The germline gives CDR1 LNHDA, CDR2 SQIVND (reference sequence). The ends lost 7 bases at V and 2 bases at J; junction bases unmatched: 6.

The rearrangement uses TRBV7-2 and TRBJ2-1, with D maybe TRBD1 (7 bases). Germline values: CDR1 SGHTA, CDR2 FQGNSA. Deletions cut 5 bases from V and 10 bases from J, with 15 bases between. The CDR3 totals 13 residues. The CDR3 DNA reads TGTGCCAGCAGCGATGACAGGGAGGACGAGCAGTTCTTC. This codes for CASSDDREDEQFF.

V is TRBV4-3 and J is TRBJ1-2, with 9 bases identical to TRBD1. Germline-derived CDR1 and CDR2 are LGHNA and YSLEER. The CDR3 has 16 amino acids. With V trimmed by 4 bases and J by 3 bases, 9 bases remained unmatched. The CDR3 bases are TGCGCCAGCAGCCTTACCTCCACAGGGGGCGACTATGGCTACACCTTC. Translating gives CASSLTSTGGDYGYTF.

On this clone: Sequence at one end of the junction differs from germline and may be a read error. The gene calls are TRBV7-9 and TRBJ2-4; D gene ambiguous. In germline, CDR1 is SEHNR, CDR2 FQNEAQ (reference sequence). The CDR3 extends over 12 amino acids. The CDR3 nucleotides are TGTTCCAGCAGCTTAGGTCCGAACATTCAGTACTTC. Translating it yields CSSSLGPNIQYF.

This clone has just one count. The V call is TRBV6-1, the J call TRBJ1-2; 9 bases align to TRBD1. V lost 3 bases to trimming and J lost 7 bases; unmatched junction nucleotides: 12. Germline V gene lookup returns CDR1 MNHNS and CDR2 SASEGT. The CDR3 sequence is 16 residues long. CDR3 DNA sequence: TGTGCCAGCAGTGAGGGGGACAGGGAATGGACGCGTGGCTACACCTTC. Protein sequence: CASSEGDREWTRGYTF.

This chain links TRBV25-1 with TRBJ2-7; 7 bases map to TRBD1. This CDR3 spans 15 amino acids. The V gene's germline CDR1 is MGHDK and CDR2 SYGVNS. Trimming at V came to 3 bases and at J to 1 base, leaving 6 bases not matched to a gene. CDR3 coding DNA: TGTGCCAGCAGTGAGAGGGGGCGGCAGTCCTACGAGCAGTACTTC. Amino acids: CASSERGRQSYEQYF.

The chain combines TRBV4-2 with TRBJ2-2, with TRBD2 matching over 9 bases. The germline CDR1 and CDR2 sequences are LGHNA and YNFKEQ. The CDR3 has 17 amino acids. With V trimmed by 0 bases and J by 0 bases, 2 bases remained unmatched. The CDR3 region has the DNA TGTGCCAGCAGCCAAGAGCTAGCGGGGACGAACACCGGGGAGCTGTTTTTT. As protein: CASSQELAGTNTGELFF.

This clone appeared a single time. Other DNA variants within this sample encode the same CDR3. The gene calls are TRBV12-5 and TRBJ2-3; TRBD1 agrees at 9 bases. Unmatched junction bases numbered 8, after V lost 5 bases and J lost 5 bases. CDR3 length: 15 amino acids. CDR1 is LGHNT, CDR2 FRNRAP, per germline. The CDR3 bases are TGTGCTAGTGGTAAGGGACAGGGCACGGTAGATACGCAGTATTTT. The encoded protein is CASGKGQGTVDTQYF.

The chain couples TRBV7-9 to TRBJ1-1, with D hard to call. With 6 bases removed from V and 1 base from J, the gap between germline ends came to 15 bases. This CDR3 is 15 amino acids long. From germline, CDR1 is SEHNR and CDR2 FQNEAQ (reference sequence). CDR3 amino acids: CASSSLGLGNTEAFF. The CDR3 DNA is TGTGCCAGCAGTTCACTAGGGTTGGGGAACACTGAAGCTTTCTTT.

The chain combines TRBV2 with TRBJ2-3; TRBD2 might be the D (5 bases). The CDR3 consists of 17 residues. Deletions cut 1 base from V and 0 bases from J, with 14 bases between. CDR1 and CDR2 (germline): SNHLY, FYNNEI. As DNA, the CDR3 is TGTGCCAGCAGTGAAGGTCCCGGGCTAGCAAGCACAGATACGCAGTATTTT. This sequence encodes CASSEGPGLASTDTQYF.

This clone was seen only once. The chain links TRBV19 to TRBJ1-2; TRBD1 aligns across 8 bases. Germline CDR1 reads LNHDA; CDR2 reads SQIVND (reference sequence). With 0 bases clipped from V and 5 bases from J, the junction kept 8 bases outside the gene matches. The CDR3 consists of 16 residues. CDR3 sequence: CASSIDPTGDWYGYTF. The CDR3 nucleotides read TGTGCCAGTAGTATAGATCCGACAGGGGATTGGTATGGCTACACCTTC.

This chain links TRBV5-6 with TRBJ1-4; 7 positions match TRBD1. Germline trimming cut 4 bases from V and 12 bases from J; bases unmatched to any gene: 9. The germline gives CDR1 SGHDT, CDR2 YYEEEE. The CDR3 runs to 13 residues. The CDR3 DNA sequence: TGTGCCAGCAGCATTGGACAGGCTGGGGAACTGTTTTTT. Translation: CASSIGQAGELFF. Complete variable domain (other parts from reference TRBV5-6 and TRBJ1-4): DAGVTQSPTHLIKTRGQQVTLRCSPKSGHDTVSWYQQALGQGPQFIFQYYEEEERQRGNFPDRFSGHQFPNYSSELNVNALLLGDSALYLCASSIGQAGELFFGSGTQLSVL.

This CDR3 is CASSLTGAYEQYF. The CDR3 DNA sequence: TGTGCCAGCAGCTTAACAGGGGCCTACGAGCAGTACTTC. V is TRBV5-4 and J is TRBJ2-7; TRBD1 agrees at 7 bases. The CDR3 totals 13 residues. V gave up 2 bases and J gave up 2 bases; unmatched junction bases: 1. Germline V gene data show CDR1 as SGHNT and CDR2 as YYREEE (reference sequence).

This chain links TRBV19 with TRBJ1-4; TRBD1 matches 7 bases. This CDR3 comprises 12 residues. The junction had 4 bases not matched to a gene; V was cut back by 7 bases and J by 8 bases. Germline V gene lookup returns CDR1 LNHDA and CDR2 SQIVND (reference sequence). The CDR3 is CASTGDREKLFF. CDR3 in DNA: TGTGCCAGTACCGGGGACAGAGAAAAACTGTTTTTT.

J is TRBJ2-2 and V is TRBV4-1, with D possibly TRBD2 on 6 matching bases. V was trimmed by 10 bases and J by 2 bases, leaving 11 bases between them. Germline lookup yields CDR1 MGHRA and CDR2 YSYEKL. This CDR3 is built from 13 residues. The DNA for the CDR3 is TGCGCCATTAGGGACTCAAACACCGGGGAGCTGTTTTTT. It yields the protein CAIRDSNTGELFF.

This clone showed up just once. This chain joins TRBV7-9 and TRBJ2-7; 12 nucleotides line up with TRBD2. The CDR3 spans 15 residues. From germline, CDR1 is SEHNR and CDR2 FQNEAQ (reference sequence). Trimming removed 5 bases from V and 5 bases from J; junction bases left unmatched: 7. CDR3 amino acids: CASSPRLAGDDEQYF. For the CDR3, the DNA is TGTGCCAGCAGCCCAAGACTAGCGGGAGATGACGAGCAGTACTTC.

The chain links TRBV6-5 to TRBJ2-1; 9 bases are a match to TRBD2. The CDR3 consists of 15 residues. Per the germline V gene, CDR1 is MNHEY and CDR2 is SVGAGI. The J segment lost 0 bases and the V segment lost 6 bases, leaving 3 bases of the junction unmatched. In DNA form, the CDR3 reads TGTGCCAGCAGATCTAGCGGGGTCTCCTACAATGAGCAGTTCTTC. The encoded protein is CASRSSGVSYNEQFF.

The genes are TRBV25-1 and TRBJ2-7; D remains unclear. The CDR3 consists of 13 residues. Germline CDR1 MGHDK, CDR2 SYGVNS. V was shortened by 6 bases and J by 6 bases, with 15 bases between the two germline ends. The CDR3 DNA follows: TGTGCCAGCAGGCTAGACGAGTTCCGCGAGCAGTACTTC. Amino acids: CASRLDEFREQYF.

The chain has TRBV6-5 and TRBJ1-2; D is undetermined. Germline V CDR1 and CDR2: MNHEY, SVGAGI. This CDR3 spans 13 amino acids. The ends were cut back, 2 bases at V and 4 bases at J, with 8 bases in the middle. This CDR3 is CASSYGQSYGYTF. CDR3 DNA: TGTGCCAGCAGTTACGGGCAGTCCTATGGCTACACCTTC.

V usage is TRBV9 and J usage is TRBJ2-2; D perhaps matches TRBD2 (5 bases). The V and J ends lost 0 bases and 4 bases respectively, with 10 bases between them. This CDR3 region has 15 residues. Germline values: CDR1 SGDLS, CDR2 YYNGEE. The CDR3 spells CASSVASLVTGELFF. CDR3 DNA: TGTGCCAGCAGCGTAGCTTCACTAGTCACCGGGGAGCTGTTTTTT.